What follows are 8 T cell receptor beta chains derived from one specimen sequenced in a study of radiation and T cells in renal cell carcinoma. Repertoires were generated with immunoSEQ multiplex PCR, while TCRdb's copy carries only in-frame clones and drops some. The data contain 14,000 or so clones, 64% of them singletons. The sample's treatment: 15 Gy SBRT to primary tumor, nephrectomy 4 weeks later. The sequenced sample was tumor tissue, obtained from a patient whose treatment included radiotherapy and nephrectomy. The receptor set was obtained from a woman in her seventies with renal cell carcinoma.

V and J are TRBV2 and TRBJ2-5; possible D gene TRBD2, 7 bases. The CDR3 runs 14 residues. Germline V gene sequence: CDR1 SNHLY, CDR2 FYNNEI. Deletions cut 11 bases from V and 4 bases from J, with 20 bases between. The CDR3 DNA follows: TGTGCCGGAAGCACCTTCGGGGGGCGAGAGACCCAGTACTTC. Translated: CAGSTFGGRETQYF.

The chain carries TRBV19 and TRBJ1-1; 9 nucleotides match TRBD1. Germline CDR1 is LNHDA and CDR2 is SQIVND (reference sequence). V trimming: 3 bases; J trimming: 6 bases; junction bases outside the gene matches: 2. This CDR3 has 13 residues. The CDR3 protein is CASSMTGGAEAFF. For the CDR3, the DNA is TGTGCCAGTAGTATGACAGGGGGTGCTGAAGCTTTCTTT.

This clone was counted between two and nine times. The rearrangement links TRBV5-6 to TRBJ2-7, with a tentative D call TRBD1 (6 bases). CDR3 length: 12 amino acids. CDR1 is SGHDT, CDR2 YYEEEE, per germline. Trimming took 7 bases from V and 5 from J, leaving 13 bases between them. The CDR3 DNA follows: TGTGCCAGCTTACTACAGGGAGACGAGCAGTACTTC. Residues: CASLLQGDEQYF.

Only a few counts were recorded for this clone. The chain uses TRBV18 and TRBJ1-2; 7 bases are a match to TRBD1. The germline CDR1 and CDR2 sequences are KGHSH and LQKENI. The CDR3 has 16 amino acids. J was trimmed by 2 bases and V by 2 bases; bases with no gene match: 8. The CDR3 nucleotides are TGTGCCAGCTCACCAACAGGGGAGGCGGGGAACTATGGCTACACCTTC. This translates into CASSPTGEAGNYGYTF.

The rearrangement uses TRBV6-1 and TRBJ2-3; the D gene could be TRBD1 or TRBD2 (6 bases each). This CDR3 is 13 amino acids long. CDR1 is MNHNS, CDR2 SASEGT, per germline. V lost 5 bases and J lost 3, with 9 bases in between. The CDR3 loop reads CASSSGATDTQYF. CDR3 DNA: TGTGCCAGCAGTTCGGGGGCAACAGATACGCAGTATTTT.

A note on this clone: Its ends do not fully match the called genes, so a read error is possible. This sequence joins TRBV10-3 and TRBJ2-7; a possible D gene is TRBD2 (5 bases). There are 17 residues in the CDR3. Germline-derived CDR1 and CDR2 are ENHRY and SYGVKD. CDR3 sequence (DNA): TGTGCCAGCAGTGGAGGACCGGGGTCGCCATCACCCTACGAGCAGTACTTC. Translation gives CASSGGPGSPSPYEQYF.

The sample holds many counts of this clone. V is TRBV7-9 and J is TRBJ2-1; no clear D gene. Germline CDR1 SEHNR, CDR2 FQNEAQ (reference sequence). The CDR3 is made up of 13 amino acids. Trimming pared 1 base from V and 4 bases from J, leaving 5 bases between. CDR3 in DNA: TGTGCCAGCAGCTTAGGGGCATACAATGAGCAGTTCTTC. It specifies CASSLGAYNEQFF.

The J gene is TRBJ1-4, the V gene TRBV25-1, with 7 bases that match TRBD1. The CDR3 is 17 amino acids. CDR1 and CDR2 from the germline V gene are MGHDK and SYGVNS. The V segment lost 7 bases and the J segment 0 bases; nucleotides outside the gene matches: 11. This CDR3 reads CASTPGTEFATNEKLFF. CDR3 nucleotides: TGTGCCAGCACCCCAGGGACAGAGTTTGCAACTAATGAAAAACTGTTTTTT. Full variable domain (outside the CDR3, taken from reference TRBV25-1 and TRBJ1-4): EADIYQTPRYLVIGTGKKITLECSQTMGHDKMYWYQQDPGMELHLIHYSYGVNSTEKGDLSSESTVSRIRTEHFPLTLESARPSHTSQYLCASTPGTEFATNEKLFFGSGTQLSVL.